The present T cell receptor (beta chain) was sequenced within a study of cytomegalovirus exposure and HLA in healthy donors. CDR1 and CDR2 (germline): SGDLS, YYNGEE. Trimming took 0 bases from V and 4 from J, leaving 14 bases between them. The CDR3 covers 15 residues. Primers for the PCR totalled 60 Vbeta and 13 Jbeta. Per the authors' pipeline: An analysis that came later counted 60 million to 80 million unique TCR beta chains, around 12 million shared. Profiling relied on immunoSEQ multiplex PCR, and the TCRdb table lists in-frame clones only, not all of them. D and trimming come from the DNA, and the V and J calls and clone size come from that table. The sample lists some 96,000 clones; less than 80% were seen once. General study findings and limits: In vitro checks showed that a few CMV-associated chains really do target CMV antigens. DRB1 had the most TCR associations and HLA-C the fewest, a later analysis found, with rates varying by HLA locus.

A single count supports this clone. Its specificity is not known. This receptor was taken from a man in his forties or fifties in good health and CMV-seronegative. The specimen was PBMCs. This chain connects TRBV9 to TRBJ2-7; no clear D. CDR3 in amino acids: CASSVGSGAAYEQYF. CDR3 nucleotides: TGTGCCAGCAGCGTAGGTTCCGGAGCTGCTTACGAGCAGTACTTC. Looking up the rest from reference TRBV9 and TRBJ2-7 gives the full variable domain: DSGVTQTPKHLITATGQRVTLRCSPRSGDLSVYWYQQSLDQGLQFLIQYYNGEERAKGNILERFSAQQFPDLHSELNLSSLELGDSALYFCASSVGSGAAYEQYFGPGTRLTVT.